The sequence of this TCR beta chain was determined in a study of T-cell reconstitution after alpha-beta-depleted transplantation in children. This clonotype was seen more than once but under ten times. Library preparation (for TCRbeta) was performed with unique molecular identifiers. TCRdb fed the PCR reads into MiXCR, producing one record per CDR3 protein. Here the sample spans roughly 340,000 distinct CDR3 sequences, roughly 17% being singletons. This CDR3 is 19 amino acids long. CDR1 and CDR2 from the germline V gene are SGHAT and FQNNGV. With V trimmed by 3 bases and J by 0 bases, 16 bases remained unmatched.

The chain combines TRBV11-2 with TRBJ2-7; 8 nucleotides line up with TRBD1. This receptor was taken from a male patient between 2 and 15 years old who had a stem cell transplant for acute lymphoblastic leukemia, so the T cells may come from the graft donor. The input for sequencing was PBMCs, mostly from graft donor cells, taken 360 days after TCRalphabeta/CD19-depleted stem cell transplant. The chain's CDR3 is CASSLGLGQGAGGSYEQYF. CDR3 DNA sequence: TGTGCCAGCAGCTTGGGCCTCGGACAGGGAGCAGGTGGCTCCTACGAGCAGTACTTC.